The 3 T cell receptor beta chains below come from one sample, sequenced in a study of OX40 agonist ivuxolimab in advanced cancers. The repertoire was sequenced with immunoSEQ multiplex PCR; TCRdb's copy has only in-frame clones and lacks some. The sample yields tens of thousands of clones, approximately 90% seen once. Sequences were derived from CD4+ or CD8+ T cells sorted from blood, sampled in a trial of the OX40 agonist ivuxolimab. The receptors derive from an adult with an advanced solid tumor such as melanoma, head and neck, liver or kidney cancer.

In this sample, this clone turned up once. The chain links TRBV28 to TRBJ1-2; 9 bases align to TRBD1. The CDR3 contains 14 residues. Germline V gives CDR1 MDHEN, CDR2 SYDVKM. J was trimmed by 0 bases and V by 6 bases; bases with no gene match: 2. The CDR3 region is CASRGQGPNYGYTF. The CDR3 region has the DNA TGTGCCAGCAGGGGACAGGGACCTAACTATGGCTACACCTTC.

The V gene is TRBV12-1, the J gene TRBJ2-1. TRBV12-1 is listed as a pseudogene. The length of the CDR3 is 16 residues. CDR3 loop: CASSPQVGYVFGEQFF. In DNA form, the CDR3 reads TGTGCCAGCAGCCCCCAGGTCGGGTATGTTTTCGGTGAGCAGTTCTTC.

The chain recombines TRBV7-6 with TRBJ2-1, with 10 bases lining up with TRBD2. The CDR3 extends over 15 amino acids. Germline V gene lookup returns CDR1 SGHVS and CDR2 FNYEAQ. The V gene end was trimmed by 1 base and the J gene end by 6 bases; junction bases not matched to a gene: 3. Here the CDR3 DNA reads TGTGCCAGCAGCTTAGTGAGCGGGAGGGCCAATGAGCAGTTCTTC. It is translated as CASSLVSGRANEQFF.